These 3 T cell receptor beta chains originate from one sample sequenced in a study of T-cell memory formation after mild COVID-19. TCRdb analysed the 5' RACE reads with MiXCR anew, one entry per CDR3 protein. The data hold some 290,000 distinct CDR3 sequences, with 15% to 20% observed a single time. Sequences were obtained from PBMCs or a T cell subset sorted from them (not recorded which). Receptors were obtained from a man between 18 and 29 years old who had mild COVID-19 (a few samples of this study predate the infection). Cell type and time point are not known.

The CDR3 region is CASSLTEGFGYTF. The CDR3 bases are TGCGCCAGCAGCTTGACAGAAGGATTTGGCTACACCTTC. The J gene is TRBJ1-2, the V gene TRBV5-1; the D is unclear. The CDR3 runs to 13 residues. V was trimmed by 1 base and J by 7 bases, leaving 11 bases between them. Germline V gives CDR1 SGHRS, CDR2 YFSETQ.

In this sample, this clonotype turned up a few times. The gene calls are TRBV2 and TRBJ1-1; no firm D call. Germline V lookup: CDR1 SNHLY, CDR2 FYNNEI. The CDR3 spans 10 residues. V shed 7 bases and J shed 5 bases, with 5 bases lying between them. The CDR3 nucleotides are TGTGCCAGCAAGATGACTGAAGCTTTCTTT. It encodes CASKMTEAFF.

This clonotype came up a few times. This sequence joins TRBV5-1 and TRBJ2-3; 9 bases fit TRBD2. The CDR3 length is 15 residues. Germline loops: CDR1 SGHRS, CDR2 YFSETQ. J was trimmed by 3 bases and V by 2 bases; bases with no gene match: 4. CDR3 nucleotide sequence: TGCGCCAGCAGCTTTGGACTAGCGATGACAGATACGCAGTATTTT. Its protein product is CASSFGLAMTDTQYF.